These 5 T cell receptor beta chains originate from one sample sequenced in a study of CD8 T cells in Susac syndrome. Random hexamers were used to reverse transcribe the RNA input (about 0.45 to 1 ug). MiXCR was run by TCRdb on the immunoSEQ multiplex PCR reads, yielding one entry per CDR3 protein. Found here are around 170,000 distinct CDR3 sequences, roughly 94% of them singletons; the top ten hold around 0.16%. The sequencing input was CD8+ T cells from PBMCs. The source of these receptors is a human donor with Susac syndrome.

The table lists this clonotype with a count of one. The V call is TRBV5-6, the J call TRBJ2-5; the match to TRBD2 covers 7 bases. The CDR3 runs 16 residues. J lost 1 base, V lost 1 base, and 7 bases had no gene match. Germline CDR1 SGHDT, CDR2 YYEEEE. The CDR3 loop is CASSLLLAALQETQYF. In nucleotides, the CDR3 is TGTGCCAGCAGCTTGCTTCTAGCGGCACTCCAAGAGACCCAGTACTTC.

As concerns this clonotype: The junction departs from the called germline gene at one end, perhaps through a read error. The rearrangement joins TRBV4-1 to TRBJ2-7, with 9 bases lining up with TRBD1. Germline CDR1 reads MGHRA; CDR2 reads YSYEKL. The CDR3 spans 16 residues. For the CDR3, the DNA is TGCGCCAGCAGCAAAGAACCGGACAGGGGTTTCTACGAGCAGTACTTC. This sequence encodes CASSKEPDRGFYEQYF.

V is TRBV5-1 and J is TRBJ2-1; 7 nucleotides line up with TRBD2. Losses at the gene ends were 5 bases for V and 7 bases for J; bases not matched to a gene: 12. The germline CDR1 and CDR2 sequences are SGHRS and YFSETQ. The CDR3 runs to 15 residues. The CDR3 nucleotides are TGCGCCAGCAGGCCGAGCGGGGACTCGGGGAATGAGCAGTTCTTC. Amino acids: CASRPSGDSGNEQFF.

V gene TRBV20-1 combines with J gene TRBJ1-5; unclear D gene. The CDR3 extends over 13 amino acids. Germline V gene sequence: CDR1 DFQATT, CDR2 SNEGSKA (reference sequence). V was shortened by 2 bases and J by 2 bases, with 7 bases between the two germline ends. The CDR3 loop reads CSARSPGNQPQHF. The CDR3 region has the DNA TGCAGTGCTAGAAGTCCTGGCAATCAGCCCCAGCATTTT.

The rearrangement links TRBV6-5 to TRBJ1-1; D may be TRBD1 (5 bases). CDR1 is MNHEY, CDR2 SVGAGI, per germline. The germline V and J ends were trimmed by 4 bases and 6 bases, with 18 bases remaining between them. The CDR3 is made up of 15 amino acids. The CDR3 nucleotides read TGTGCCAGCAGTTTTGCCCAGGGACTAACGGCTGAAGCTTTCTTT. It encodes CASSFAQGLTAEAFF.